This T cell receptor beta chain was retrieved from a study of OX40 agonist ivuxolimab in advanced cancers. Blood was sampled at baseline, cycle 4 day 1, and cycle 7 day 1. Profiling relied on immunoSEQ multiplex PCR, and the TCRdb table lists in-frame clones only, not all of them. The sample lists about 15,000 clones; about 80% were seen once. This TCR derives from an adult with an advanced solid tumor such as melanoma, head and neck, liver or kidney cancer. Sequencing used CD4+ or CD8+ T cells sorted from blood, obtained in a trial of the OX40 agonist ivuxolimab.

The DNA of the CDR3 is TGCGCCAGCGATACTGGGGGAACAGGTGGCACCGGGGAGCTGTTTTTT. Residues: CASDTGGTGGTGELFF. The chain joins TRBV4-1 to TRBJ2-2, with D perhaps given as TRBD1 or TRBD2 (5 bases each). Per germline, CDR1 MGHRA and CDR2 YSYEKL. Trimming shortened V by 8 bases and J by 4 bases, and 20 bases separated the two germline ends. The CDR3 totals 16 residues.